The rows below give T cell receptor beta chains drawn from one sample of a study of post-analysis software for immune sequencing data. TCRdb analysed the PCR reads with MiXCR anew, one entry per CDR3 protein. Of roughly 540,000 distinct CDR3 sequences in the sample, around a third are singletons; the top ten hold under 7%. Sequenced sample: blood. All receptors come from a girl aged 2-17 years with multiple sclerosis. Both conserved end residues are part of each CDR3. The D gene is left open where the match is weak. Clone size is not always given. Where it is, it says once, few, many or a class for expanded clones.

d_call | clone_size | j_call | v_call | cdr3_nt | cdr3_aa
NA | NA | TRBJ2-3 | TRBV20-1 | TGCAGTGCACAACCGGGCGGGGAGGCAGATACGCAGTATTTT | CSAQPGGEADTQYF
NA | many | TRBJ2-1 | TRBV4-1 | TGCGCCAGCAGCCAAGCGGGGACCAACTCCTACAATGAGCAGTTCTTC | CASSQAGTNSYNEQFF
NA | NA | TRBJ2-3 | TRBV24-1 | TGTGCCACCAGTGATTCGACATCACCTAGCACAGATACGCAGTATTTT | CATSDSTSPSTDTQYF
TRBD1 | NA | TRBJ1-2 | TRBV28 | TGTGCCAGCAGCGGCCTGCGGACAGGGCGACATGGCTACACCTTC | CASSGLRTGRHGYTF
TRBD1 | NA | TRBJ1-1 | TRBV5-1 | TGCGCCAGCGGACAGGGCTGGGGGACTGAAGCTTTCTTT | CASGQGWGTEAFF
NA | few | TRBJ2-3 | TRBV20-1 | TGTAGTCCCGGGGCCGGGGATACGCAGTATTTT | CSPGAGDTQYF
NA | NA | TRBJ1-5 | TRBV20-1 | TGCAGTGCTATGGGCGGGACTAAATCTCAGCCCCAGCATTTT | CSAMGGTKSQPQHF
NA | NA | TRBJ1-2 | TRBV11-1 | TGTGCCAGCAGCCCCCGAGAGGGCAGAAGTAACTATGGCTACACCTTC | CASSPREGRSNYGYTF
NA | NA | TRBJ2-5 | TRBV5-6 | TGTGCCAGCAGCTTCACGTCGGTAGCGGCGGAGACCCAGTACTTC | CASSFTSVAAETQYF
TRBD1 | few | TRBJ1-2 | TRBV7-9 | TGTGCCAGCAGCTCCTCAGGGGGCATTGGCTACACCTTC | CASSSSGGIGYTF
TRBD1 | NA | TRBJ1-2 | TRBV7-2 | TGTGCCAGCAGCTCCGCGGACAGGACTTTTTACACCTTC | CASSSADRTFYTF
NA | few | TRBJ1-5 | TRBV20-1 | TGCAGTGCTAGAGATGAGAGACAGTTTAGCAATCAGCCCCAGCATTTT | CSARDERQFSNQPQHF
NA | few | TRBJ1-6 | TRBV5-1 | TGCGCCAGCAGCTTGGTAGGAAAGGATTCACCCCTCCACTTT | CASSLVGKDSPLHF
NA | few | TRBJ1-1 | TRBV20-1 | TGCAGTGCTCCTAACAGGGTAGACACTGAAGCTTTCTTT | CSAPNRVDTEAFF
NA | NA | TRBJ2-7 | TRBV7-2 | TGTGCCAGCAGCCCCTCCTTGGCTCGTACCGAGCAGTACTTC | CASSPSLARTEQYF
TRBD2 | NA | TRBJ2-3 | TRBV3-1 | TGTGCCAGCAGCCAAGGCGGGACTACCACAGATACGCAGTATTTT | CASSQGGTTTDTQYF
NA | few | TRBJ2-7 | TRBV29-1 | TGCAGCGCCACTGTAGGGCATGGGTACGAGCAGTACTTC | CSATVGHGYEQYF
TRBD1 | once | TRBJ2-1 | TRBV6-1 | TGTGCCAGCAGTAATTTCCAGGGGGCGTGGGAGACCCAGTTCTTC | CASSNFQGAWETQFF
TRBD2 | NA | TRBJ2-1 | TRBV3-1 | TGTGCCAGCAGCCAAGACGGGGGGATTGGGAATGAGCAGTTCTTC | CASSQDGGIGNEQFF
NA | NA | TRBJ1-6 | TRBV20-1 | TGCAGTGTTAGAGACTTTGTTTTTGGGGGCTCCTATAATTCACCCCTCCACTTT | CSVRDFVFGGSYNSPLHF
NA | few | TRBJ2-7 | TRBV10-3 | TGTGCCATCAGTGACAAGGGGCTTTACGAGCAGTACTTC | CAISDKGLYEQYF
TRBD1 | few | TRBJ2-6 | TRBV6-6 | TGTGCCAGCAGACCCACAGGGGTTGGGGCCAACGTCCTGACTTTC | CASRPTGVGANVLTF
NA | NA | TRBJ1-1 | TRBV27 | TGTGCCAGCATAAAAGACGGTCACACTGAAGCTTTCTTT | CASIKDGHTEAFF
NA | few | TRBJ1-2 | TRBV6-1 | TGTGCCAGCAGCGGGACGGTGAACTATGGCTACACCTTC | CASSGTVNYGYTF
NA | NA | TRBJ2-1 | TRBV10-3 | TGTGCCATCAGTGAGTCAAGGGGCGCGGACAATGGGCAGTTCTTC | CAISESRGADNGQFF
NA | NA | TRBJ2-5 | TRBV10-3 | TGTGCCATCAGTGTACCCGGGACGGAAGAGACCCAGTACTTC | CAISVPGTEETQYF
TRBD1 | NA | TRBJ2-3 | TRBV2 | TGTGCCAGCAGGCCGGGACAGGGACCAGATACGCAGTATTTT | CASRPGQGPDTQYF
TRBD1 | NA | TRBJ2-7 | TRBV27 | TGTGCCAGCAGTTTAGAAGGACAGGGTCGGGCTTCAGGGGAGCAGTACTTC | CASSLEGQGRASGEQYF
NA | NA | TRBJ2-2 | TRBV20-1 | TGCAGTGCTAGAGATCAGAACCTAGCGACCGGGGAGCTGTTTTTT | CSARDQNLATGELFF
TRBD1 | NA | TRBJ2-5 | TRBV20-1 | TGCAGTGCCTTGGGACAGGGGGCTGGAGAGACCCAGTACTTC | CSALGQGAGETQYF
NA | many | TRBJ2-1 | TRBV3-1 | TGTGCCAGCAGCCAAGATCGGGCAGGGTACAATGAGCAGTTCTTC | CASSQDRAGYNEQFF
NA | NA | TRBJ1-2 | TRBV12-3/TRBV12-4 | TGTGCCAGCAGCTTGGGCTTCTATGGCTACACCTTC | CASSLGFYGYTF
TRBD2 | NA | TRBJ2-1 | TRBV7-2 | TGTGCCAGCAGCTCAGACCTTTCTAGCGGGCGGATAAAGCAGTTCTTC | CASSSDLSSGRIKQFF
NA | NA | TRBJ2-1 | TRBV7-3 | TGTGCCAGCAGCTTAAGGTCCGGGCTGCCTTCCTACAATGAGCAGTTCTTC | CASSLRSGLPSYNEQFF
NA | few | TRBJ2-1 | TRBV18 | TGTGCCAGCTCACCGAAACTGGAAGGGGACGATGAGCAGTTCTTC | CASSPKLEGDDEQFF
TRBD2 | few | TRBJ2-3 | TRBV20-1 | TGCAGTGCTATCGTTGGAGCTAGCGGGGGGGCTGTAGATACGCAGTATTTT | CSAIVGASGGAVDTQYF
NA | few | TRBJ1-2 | TRBV28 | TGTGCCAGCAGTTTAGCCGAGTACTATGGCTACACCTTC | CASSLAEYYGYTF
TRBD1 | few | TRBJ2-5 | TRBV10-3 | TGTGCCATCAACGAGGGGGCGAGGGAGCAGTACTTC | CAINEGAREQYF
TRBD2 | NA | TRBJ2-1 | TRBV20-1 | TGCAGTGAGAAGGGACTAGCTACGGGGAATGAGCAGTTCTTC | CSEKGLATGNEQFF
NA | few | TRBJ2-5 | TRBV4-1 | TGCGCCAGCAGCCACCCGTCGGGCGAGGAACAAGAGACCCAGTACTTC | CASSHPSGEEQETQYF
NA | few | TRBJ2-7 | TRBV9 | TGTGCCAGCAGCCCCGGACCGAAAACCTACGAGCAGTACTTC | CASSPGPKTYEQYF
TRBD1 | NA | TRBJ2-7 | TRBV2 | TGTGCCAGCAGTGCAAGACAGGGCTACGAGCAGTACTTC | CASSARQGYEQYF
TRBD1 | few | TRBJ1-2 | TRBV5-1 | TGCGCCAGCAGCTTGGTGACAGGGGACGTACTTGGCTACACCTTC | CASSLVTGDVLGYTF